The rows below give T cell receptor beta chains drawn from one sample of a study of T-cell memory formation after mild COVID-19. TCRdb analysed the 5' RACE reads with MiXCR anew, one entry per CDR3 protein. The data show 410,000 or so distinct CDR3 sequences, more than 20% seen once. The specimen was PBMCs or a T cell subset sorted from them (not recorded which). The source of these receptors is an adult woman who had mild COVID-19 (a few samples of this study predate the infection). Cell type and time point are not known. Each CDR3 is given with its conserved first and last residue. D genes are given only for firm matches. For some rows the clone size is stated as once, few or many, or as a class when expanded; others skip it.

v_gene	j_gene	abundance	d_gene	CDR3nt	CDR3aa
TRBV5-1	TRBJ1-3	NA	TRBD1	TGCGCCAGCAGCTTAGGACAGGCCGTCGGAGCCATATATTTT	CASSLGQAVGAIYF
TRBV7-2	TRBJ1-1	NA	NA	TGTGCCAGCAGCCGGACTTCTCTATCGTACACTGAAGCTTTCTTT	CASSRTSLSYTEAFF
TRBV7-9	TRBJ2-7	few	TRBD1	TGTGCCAGCAGCTTAGAAGAGGGGGCGAGAGAGCAGTACTTC	CASSLEEGAREQYF
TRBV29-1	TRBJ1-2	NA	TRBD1	TGCAGCGTGCTCATTTATGGGACAGATAACTATGGCTACACCTTC	CSVLIYGTDNYGYTF
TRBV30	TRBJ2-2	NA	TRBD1	TGTGCCTGGAGTCCTGGGGACAGGCCCGGGGAGCTGTTTTTT	CAWSPGDRPGELFF
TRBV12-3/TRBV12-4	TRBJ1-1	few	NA	TGTGCCAGCAGTTTCGAAGGACCAAACACTGAAGCTTTCTTT	CASSFEGPNTEAFF
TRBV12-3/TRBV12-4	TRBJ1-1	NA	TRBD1	TGTGCCAGCACTCTAGGAGGGACAGGGGCGATGAACACTGAAGCTTTCTTT	CASTLGGTGAMNTEAFF
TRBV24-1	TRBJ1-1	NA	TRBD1	TGTGCCACCAGTGAAACAGGGGGCAACACTGAAGCTTTCTTT	CATSETGGNTEAFF
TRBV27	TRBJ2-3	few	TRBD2	TGTGCCAGCAGTCCCCGGGGAGGGGCGTGGGAAGGGGCAGATACGCAGTATTTT	CASSPRGGAWEGADTQYF
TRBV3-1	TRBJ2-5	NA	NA	TGTGCCAGCAGCCAAGTGTTAGGAGTGGAGACCCAGTACTTC	CASSQVLGVETQYF
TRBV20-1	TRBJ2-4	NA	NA	TGCAGTGTTCCGGCCCTACTAGCCAAAAACATTCAGTACTTC	CSVPALLAKNIQYF
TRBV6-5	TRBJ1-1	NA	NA	TGTGCCAGCAGTTACGCTCGCAGCCAATCGATGAACACTGAAGCTTTCTTT	CASSYARSQSMNTEAFF
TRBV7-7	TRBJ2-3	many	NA	TGTGCCAGCAGTTCACTAGGCCCAGATACGCAGTATTTT	CASSSLGPDTQYF
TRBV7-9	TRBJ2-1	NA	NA	TGTGCCAGCAGCCCTCGGCAGTTCTCCTACAATGAGCAGTTCTTC	CASSPRQFSYNEQFF
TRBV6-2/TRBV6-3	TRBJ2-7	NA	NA	TGTGCCAGCAGTTACGAACGGGACCCATCCTACGAGCAGTACTTC	CASSYERDPSYEQYF
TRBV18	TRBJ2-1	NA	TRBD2	TGTGCCAGCTCGCTACTAGCGGGGGCCGCTCGCTCCTACAATGAGCAGTTCTTC	CASSLLAGAARSYNEQFF
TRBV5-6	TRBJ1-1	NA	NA	TGTGCCAGCAGCCTCGGGGGTTGGACGGCCCATCCGAACACTGAAGCTTTCTTT	CASSLGGWTAHPNTEAFF
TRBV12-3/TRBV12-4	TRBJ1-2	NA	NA	TGTGCCAGCAGTTTAGGGCAGGGATGGTATGGCTACACCTTC	CASSLGQGWYGYTF
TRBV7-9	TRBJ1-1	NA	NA	TGTGCCAGCAGCTTAGCCTTGGGGCAACCCCTGGCTGAAGCTTTCTTT	CASSLALGQPLAEAFF
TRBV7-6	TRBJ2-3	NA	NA	TGTGCCAGCAGCTTAGGCACACCCCCAGATACGCAGTATTTT	CASSLGTPPDTQYF
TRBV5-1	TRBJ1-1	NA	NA	TGCGCCAGCAGCAACGGGCCTCTGAACACTGAAGCTTTCTTT	CASSNGPLNTEAFF
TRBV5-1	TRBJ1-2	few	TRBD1	TGCGCCAGCAGCTCCGGACAGGAGGGGGGCTACACCTTC	CASSSGQEGGYTF
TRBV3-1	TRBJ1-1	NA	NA	TGTGCCAGCAGCCAAGTCCTAGGTTTCACTGAAGCTTTCTTT	CASSQVLGFTEAFF
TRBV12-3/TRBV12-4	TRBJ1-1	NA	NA	TGTGCCAGCAGTTTTCTTTCGGATGAAGCTTTCTTT	CASSFLSDEAFF
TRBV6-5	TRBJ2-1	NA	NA	TGTGCCAGCAGTTACGGAGGGGCCTCCTACAATGAGCAGTTCTTC	CASSYGGASYNEQFF
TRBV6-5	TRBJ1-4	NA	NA	TGTGCCAGCAGTCTCGCTAAGAACGTTGAAAAACTGTTTTTT	CASSLAKNVEKLFF